The clone carrying this T cell receptor (beta chain) was picked up a small number of times. The antigen is not known. Between the trimmed V and J ends, which lost 7 bases and 1 base, there was a span of 16 bases. Germline CDR1 WSHSY, CDR2 SAAADI. This CDR3 contains 15 residues. The data derive from a study of post-analysis software for immune sequencing data. Study observations and caveats: Patients carried four or five TRBV segments more frequently than controls did, and TRBV5-6, TRBV5-1 and TRBV20-1 were among them. Normalized Chao1 diversity was significantly reduced in patients versus controls.

The library was made from cDNA and included unique molecular identifiers. TCRdb analysed the PCR reads with MiXCR anew, one entry per CDR3 protein. Here the sample spans fewer than 850,000 distinct CDR3 sequences, 46% being singletons. Sequenced sample: blood. The receptor's source is a girl aged 5-17 years with multiple sclerosis. The chain carries TRBV10-2 and TRBJ2-5; D perhaps matches TRBD1 (5 bases). CDR3 region: CASKMTATAQETQYF. The CDR3 bases are TGCGCCAGCAAGATGACAGCTACGGCCCAAGAGACCCAGTACTTC.